This record concerns one T cell receptor (beta chain) sequence. The antigen remains undetermined. This sample is drawn from a study of a mutant IDH1 vaccine in newly diagnosed glioma. As for the study in general: Pretreatment consisted of radiotherapy, temozolomide, or both, with most receiving both.

The method was immunoSEQ multiplex PCR; TCRdb's version includes in-frame clones alone and lacks a portion of them. The sample carries about 88,000 clones, roughly 87% recorded once. Study results and limitations: Pseudoprogression apparently tracked independently of changes in top peripheral T cell clonotypes.

The time point here: baseline, week 1 (first vaccination visit). Regarding treatment: pre-vaccination baseline after standard-of-care therapy. Newly diagnosed WHO grade 3 or 4 IDH1-mutant, ATRX-lost astrocytomas were identified in the donors. There are 13 residues in the CDR3. Germline CDR1 reads GTSNPN; CDR2 reads SVGIG (reference sequence). The V gene lost 0 bases and the J gene lost 1 base, with 4 bases spanning the gap. The chain has TRBV30 and TRBJ1-5, with D hard to call. The TCR originated in a man aged 35 to 55 with glioma. Some clones in this sample may be carry-over from other donors' samples. Sequencing used PBMCs, obtained from a glioma patient treated with radiotherapy, temozolomide or both. As DNA, the CDR3 is TGTGCCTGGAGTGTGGACAGCAATCAGCCCCAGCATTTT. It encodes CAWSVDSNQPQHF.